This TCR beta chain comes out of a study of cytomegalovirus exposure and HLA in healthy donors. Study observations and caveats: Several V segments, TRBV6-2 and TRBV6-3 among them, could not be told apart and were dropped. Approximately 18,000 TCR beta sequences were associated with HLA alleles at 0.05 false discovery rate in a later analysis.

The CDR3 contains 13 residues. The germline CDR1 and CDR2 sequences are WSHSY and SAAADI. Deletions cut 3 bases from V and 3 bases from J, with 8 bases between. Primers included in the PCR were 60 Vbeta and 13 Jbeta primers. In the study's own analysis: In a later analysis, the count reached roughly 80 million unique TCR beta chains, with 9 million to 11 million shared. Here immunoSEQ multiplex PCR was the method, and the copy in TCRdb shows in-frame clones only, minus some. That table supplies the V and J calls and clone size; D and trimming were determined from the DNA. This sample has 180,000 or so clones, with about 80% found just once. This clone was observed a handful of times. Its antigen is as yet unknown.

Sequencing input: PBMCs. V usage is TRBV10-2 and J usage is TRBJ1-1; D not certain. This receptor was identified in a man aged 18 to 30 in good health and CMV-seronegative. The DNA for the CDR3 is TGCGCCAGCAGTGACGACGGGGACACTGAAGCTTTCTTT. It specifies CASSDDGDTEAFF.